These 31 T cell receptor beta chains came from one sample sequenced in a study of OX40 agonist ivuxolimab in advanced cancers. Profiled with immunoSEQ multiplex PCR; TCRdb holds only in-frame clones, not every one. The table records around 66,000 clones, approximately 81% of them present only once. This material consisted of CD4+ or CD8+ T cells sorted from blood, taken in a trial of the OX40 agonist ivuxolimab. These receptors were obtained from an adult with an advanced solid tumor such as melanoma, head and neck, liver or kidney cancer.

This CDR3 is CATSGGGAKNIQYF. In DNA, the CDR3 is TGTGCCACCAGCGGGGGTGGGGCCAAAAACATTCAGTACTTC. The rearrangement links TRBV15 to TRBJ2-4, with D tentatively TRBD1 or TRBD2 (5 bases each). This CDR3 has 14 amino acids. CDR1 and CDR2 from the germline V gene are LNHNV and YYDKDF (reference sequence). V lost 5 bases, J lost 1 base, and 9 bases lay in between.

J is TRBJ1-2 and V is TRBV5-1, with 7 bases identical to TRBD1. With V trimmed by 4 bases and J by 4 bases, 7 bases remained unmatched. CDR1 and CDR2 (germline): SGHRS, YFSETQ. This CDR3 contains 14 residues. This chain's CDR3 is CASSIQGQLYGYTF. The CDR3, as DNA: TGCGCCAGCAGCATACAGGGACAGCTCTATGGCTACACCTTC.

V and J are TRBV28 and TRBJ2-4; D ambiguous. CDR1 is MDHEN, CDR2 SYDVKM, per germline. Trimming stripped 3 bases from V and 10 bases from J, with 10 bases between. The CDR3 has 12 residues. The CDR3 bases are TGTGCCAGCAGTTTTAAGGGTTTGATTCAGTACTTC. Translating gives CASSFKGLIQYF.

This clone came up once. The genes are TRBV13 and TRBJ2-5, with a weak D call TRBD2 (7 bases). Looked up from germline, CDR1 is PRHDT and CDR2 is FYEKMQ (reference sequence). The germline V and J ends were trimmed by 3 bases and 5 bases, with 16 bases remaining between them. The CDR3 contains 15 residues. CDR3 sequence: CASSFRGGAWETQYF. The CDR3 DNA follows: TGTGCCAGCAGCTTCCGCGGGGGCGCGTGGGAGACCCAGTACTTC.

The rearrangement uses TRBV28 and TRBJ2-7; no clear D. Germline V gene sequence: CDR1 MDHEN, CDR2 SYDVKM. The CDR3 length is 10 residues. With 8 bases removed from V and 3 bases from J, the gap between germline ends came to 5 bases. CDR3 sequence (DNA): TGTGCCAGCGGCCGCTACGAGCAGTACTTC. Translating it yields CASGRYEQYF.

J is TRBJ1-2 and V is TRBV5-4, with 11 bases fitting TRBD1. In germline, CDR1 is SGHNT, CDR2 YYREEE (reference sequence). The CDR3 sequence is 13 residues long. Trimming cost V 4 bases and J 8 bases; bases outside gene matches: 4. CDR3 amino acids: CASSQGQGGGYTF. The CDR3 DNA reads TGTGCCAGCAGCCAGGGACAGGGGGGAGGCTACACCTTC.

In DNA, the CDR3 is TGTGCCAGCAGCCCGAGGGGGAACACTGAAGCTTTCTTT. Translated, it gives CASSPRGNTEAFF. The chain combines TRBV2 with TRBJ1-1; D perhaps matches TRBD1 (5 bases). The CDR3 has 13 amino acids. The V gene lost 6 bases and the J gene lost 1 base, with 9 bases spanning the gap. CDR1 SNHLY and CDR2 FYNNEI come from the germline V gene. The full variable domain, rest sourced from reference TRBV2 and TRBJ1-1, is EPEVTQTPSHQVTQMGQEVILRCVPISNHLYFYWYRQILGQKVEFLVSFYNNEISEKSEIFDDQFSVERPDGSNFTLKIRSTKLEDSAMYFCASSPRGNTEAFFGQGTRLTVV.

The chain recombines TRBV9 with TRBJ1-1; D is unclear. The germline gives CDR1 SGDLS, CDR2 YYNGEE. CDR3 length: 14 residues. Between the trimmed V and J ends, which lost 3 bases and 4 bases, there was a span of 13 bases. CDR3 protein: CASSEGRRPTEAFF. The DNA of the CDR3 is TGTGCCAGCAGCGAGGGAAGGCGACCCACTGAAGCTTTCTTT. The whole variable domain, remainder taken from reference TRBV9 and TRBJ1-1, is DSGVTQTPKHLITATGQRVTLRCSPRSGDLSVYWYQQSLDQGLQFLIQYYNGEERAKGNILERFSAQQFPDLHSELNLSSLELGDSALYFCASSEGRRPTEAFFGQGTRLTVV.

The chain links TRBV28 to TRBJ2-5; D is possibly TRBD2 (5 bases). Germline loops: CDR1 MDHEN, CDR2 SYDVKM. CDR3 size: 15 residues. Trimming shortened V by 2 bases and J by 4 bases, and 14 bases separated the two germline ends. The CDR3 loop is CASSLNGKGLETQYF. DNA of the CDR3: TGTGCCAGCAGTTTAAACGGGAAAGGGCTAGAGACCCAGTACTTC.

The chain couples TRBV29-1 to TRBJ2-5; no clear D gene. The V end lost 4 bases, the J end lost 8 bases, and 8 bases lay between the germline ends. This CDR3 is 10 amino acids long. Germline CDR1 reads SQVTM; CDR2 reads ANQGSEA. The CDR3 DNA reads as TGCAGCGTTGCCGATCCTACCCAGTACTTC. This encodes CSVADPTQYF.

The V gene is TRBV18, the J gene TRBJ1-4; TRBD1 is a possible D gene (5 bases). V was pared by 5 bases and J by 7 bases, with 14 bases between. This CDR3 has 14 residues. The V gene's germline CDR1 is KGHSH and CDR2 LQKENI. The CDR3 bases are TGTGCCAGCTCAACCGGGATGGGGGTTGAAAAACTGTTTTTT. Translated, it gives CASSTGMGVEKLFF. The full variable domain, completed using reference TRBV18 and TRBJ1-4, is NAGVMQNPRHLVRRRGQEARLRCSPMKGHSHVYWYRQLPEEGLKFMVYLQKENIIDESGMPKERFSAEFPKEGPSILRIQQVVRGDSAAYFCASSTGMGVEKLFFGSGTQLSVL.

This sequence joins TRBV5-6 and TRBJ1-1; TRBD1 matches at 12 bases. V lost 4 bases and J lost 5; bases outside the gene matches: 9. Per germline, CDR1 SGHDT and CDR2 YYEEEE. CDR3 length: 16 residues. CDR3 sequence: CASSVRDRGPRTEAFF. The CDR3 nucleotides read TGTGCCAGCAGCGTCCGGGACAGGGGGCCGAGGACTGAAGCTTTCTTT.

The genes are TRBV18 and TRBJ1-5; D remains ambiguous. CDR1 is KGHSH, CDR2 LQKENI, per germline. The ends were cut back, 1 base at V and 5 bases at J, with 9 bases in the middle. The CDR3 is made up of 14 amino acids. CDR3 residues: CASSPQAGDQPQHF. The CDR3 DNA follows: TGTGCCAGCTCACCACAGGCAGGAGATCAGCCCCAGCATTTT.

This clone was detected only once. The J gene is TRBJ2-2, the V gene TRBV5-1; D is perhaps TRBD2 (5 bases). Germline CDR1 and CDR2: SGHRS and YFSETQ. V lost 5 bases and J lost 0, with 14 bases in between. The CDR3 has 16 residues. The CDR3: CASRTVRVANTGELFF. The CDR3 bases are TGCGCCAGCAGAACCGTGAGGGTCGCGAACACCGGGGAGCTGTTTTTT.

This clone was recorded only once. The chain joins TRBV11-2 to TRBJ1-1, with D unclear. Trimming stripped 4 bases from V and 0 bases from J, with 12 bases between. The CDR3 totals 15 residues. CDR1 and CDR2 (germline): SGHAT, FQNNGV. The CDR3 here is CASSSHLQVNTEAFF. The CDR3 DNA is TGTGCCAGCAGCTCGCACCTCCAGGTGAACACTGAAGCTTTCTTT.

The chain links TRBV29-1 to TRBJ2-4, with D possibly TRBD1 on 5 matching bases. Looked up from germline, CDR1 is SQVTM and CDR2 is ANQGSEA. V lost 4 bases and J 2 bases, leaving 15 bases between the germline ends. CDR3 length: 15 residues. DNA for the CDR3: TGCAGCGTTGCCGCTGGGGCCTCAACCAAAAACATTCAGTACTTC. Translating it yields CSVAAGASTKNIQYF.

The V call is TRBV6-5, the J call TRBJ2-3; TRBD1 matches at 9 bases. Germline lookup yields CDR1 MNHEY and CDR2 SVGAGI. The J segment lost 7 bases and the V segment lost 8 bases, leaving 10 bases of the junction unmatched. The CDR3 sequence is 14 residues long. In DNA, the CDR3 is TGTGCCAGCTACCCGGGACAGGGCGCAAATACGCAGTATTTT. The encoded protein is CASYPGQGANTQYF.

CDR3 coding DNA: TGTGCCAGCAGCCTCCAGTGGGCGGGGGGCCAAGAGACCCAGTACTTC. It encodes CASSLQWAGGQETQYF. The gene calls are TRBV7-2 and TRBJ2-5; TRBD2 matches 8 bases. V trimming: 5 bases; J trimming: 1 base; junction bases outside the gene matches: 9. Germline loops: CDR1 SGHTA, CDR2 FQGNSA. The CDR3 covers 16 residues.

The sample holds one count of this clone. The chain employs TRBV29-1 and TRBJ1-1; no clear D. V lost 7 bases to trimming and J lost 0 bases, with 12 bases between them. The CDR3 has 13 residues. From germline, CDR1 is SQVTM and CDR2 ANQGSEA. The CDR3 protein is CSAALSMNTEAFF. CDR3 nucleotide sequence: TGCAGCGCCGCCCTCAGCATGAACACTGAAGCTTTCTTT.

V is TRBV7-8 and J is TRBJ1-1; D not certain. With 3 bases removed from V and 3 bases from J, the gap between germline ends came to 8 bases. The V gene's germline CDR1 is SGHVS and CDR2 FQNEAQ. This CDR3 contains 13 residues. The CDR3 region has the DNA TGTGCCAGCAGCTTTACGGGGTACACTGAAGCTTTCTTT. This sequence encodes CASSFTGYTEAFF.

The chain has TRBV6-5 and TRBJ1-1; 8 bases agree with TRBD1. The CDR3 extends over 13 amino acids. Trimming at V came to 0 bases and at J to 11 bases, leaving 5 bases not matched to a gene. Germline V CDR1 and CDR2: MNHEY, SVGAGI. CDR3 protein: CASSYSRTGQAFF. The CDR3 coding sequence is TGTGCCAGCAGTTACTCACGGACAGGGCAGGCTTTCTTT.

The CDR3 loop is CASSLSRVGASGYTF. The CDR3, as DNA: TGTGCCAGCAGCTTATCGAGGGTGGGGGCCAGTGGCTACACCTTC. V is TRBV7-2 and J is TRBJ1-2, with D maybe TRBD1 (6 bases). The length of the CDR3 is 15 residues. Germline V gene sequence: CDR1 SGHTA, CDR2 FQGNSA. V lost 2 bases and J lost 7, with 17 bases in between.

This chain connects TRBV28 to TRBJ1-2; D is unresolved. The CDR3 consists of 14 residues. V lost 6 bases, J lost 4 bases, and 15 bases lay in between. Germline V CDR1 and CDR2: MDHEN, SYDVKM. The CDR3 region has the DNA TGTGCCAGCAGGTCCGGGCAGCCACTCTATGGCTACACCTTC. Encoded protein: CASRSGQPLYGYTF.

The CDR3 region has the DNA TGTGCCACCAGCAGCAAGAATGTAGATGGCTACACCTTC. Translated, it gives CATSSKNVDGYTF. The chain carries TRBV15 and TRBJ1-2; D unclear. V lost 3 bases and J 6 bases, leaving 11 bases between the germline ends. This CDR3 is built from 13 residues. Germline CDR1 and CDR2: LNHNV and YYDKDF (reference sequence).

The chain links TRBV19 to TRBJ2-4, with D uncertain. The CDR3 extends over 14 amino acids. V lost 4 bases and J lost 7, with 14 bases in between. CDR1 and CDR2 (germline): LNHDA, SQIVND (reference sequence). This chain's CDR3 is CASSTRAVENIQYF. The CDR3 DNA reads as TGTGCCAGTAGTACCCGGGCCGTCGAGAACATTCAGTACTTC.

The rearrangement uses TRBV19 and TRBJ2-3, with D perhaps assigned TRBD1 or TRBD2 (6 bases each). Trimming left V 6 bases short and J 0 bases short, with 16 bases between. CDR1 and CDR2 from the germline V gene are LNHDA and SQIVND (reference sequence). The length of the CDR3 is 16 residues. The CDR3 sequence is CASRDVGGASTDTQYF. The CDR3, as DNA: TGTGCCAGTAGAGACGTGGGGGGCGCAAGCACAGATACGCAGTATTTT.

This chain connects TRBV2 to TRBJ2-4, with 7 bases matching TRBD1. The CDR3 contains 14 residues. Germline trimming cut 3 bases from V and 4 bases from J; bases unmatched to any gene: 3. The germline V gene has CDR1 SNHLY and CDR2 FYNNEI. CDR3 DNA sequence: TGTGCCAGCAGTGATTCGACAGGGAAAAACATTCAGTACTTC. This translates into CASSDSTGKNIQYF.

In this sample, this clone turned up once. V gene TRBV5-1 combines with J gene TRBJ2-7; D might be TRBD2 (6 bases). With 4 bases removed from V and 2 bases from J, the gap between germline ends came to 13 bases. Looked up from germline, CDR1 is SGHRS and CDR2 is YFSETQ. The length of the CDR3 is 14 residues. The CDR3 bases are TGCGCCAGCAGCCCAGTGTTAGCGGCCTACGAGCAGTACTTC. It translates to CASSPVLAAYEQYF.

The chain joins TRBV25-1 to TRBJ2-1, with TRBD1 as a possible D gene (6 bases). Trimming removed 8 bases at V and 9 bases at J, with 20 bases between. Per germline, CDR1 MGHDK and CDR2 SYGVNS. The CDR3 extends over 14 amino acids. In DNA, the CDR3 is TGTGCCAGCTTCGACAGTTCCATCAGGGGTGAGCAGTTCTTC. Its protein product is CASFDSSIRGEQFF.

This rearrangement joins TRBV30 to TRBJ1-6; 9 positions agree with TRBD1. CDR3 length: 15 residues. The trim removed 3 bases at V and 5 bases at J, leaving 5 bases unmatched. CDR1 and CDR2 (germline): GTSNPN, SVGIG (reference sequence). The CDR3 is CAWRRRDRDNSPLHF. The CDR3 DNA is TGTGCCTGGAGACGAAGGGACAGGGATAATTCACCCCTCCACTTT.

This chain connects TRBV5-1 to TRBJ1-2; the D gene is possibly TRBD1 (5 bases). This CDR3 contains 16 residues. Germline loops: CDR1 SGHRS, CDR2 YFSETQ. V lost 8 bases and J 3 bases, leaving 23 bases between the germline ends. The CDR3 coding sequence is TGCGCCAGGCGACAGACCGTCAATCCCGAGCACTATGGCTACACCTTC. It yields the protein CARRQTVNPEHYGYTF.